Sequencing of this T cell receptor (beta chain) was carried out in a study of identical twins. TCRdb fed the 5' RACE reads into MiXCR, producing one record per CDR3 protein. The sample lists approximately 890,000 distinct CDR3 sequences; around 12% were seen once. On this clonotype: The antigen remains undetermined.

The study, taken as a whole, reports: Rather than following the same donors, the conclusions depended on cross-sectional statistical analysis.

The V end lost 2 bases, the J end lost 3 bases, and 11 bases lay between the germline ends. The CDR3 consists of 14 residues. Germline V gene data show CDR1 as SGHRS and CDR2 as YFSETQ. The sample also formed part of further work on yellow fever vaccine responses in identical twins.

The sample was PBMCs. The sequence was collected from a woman aged 18-29 years in good health. V and J are TRBV5-1 and TRBJ2-5; D is possibly TRBD2 (6 bases). The CDR3 reads CASSFSTGEETQYF. The CDR3 bases are TGCGCCAGCAGCTTCTCTACGGGAGAAGAGACCCAGTACTTC.